These 30 T cell receptor beta chains were all obtained from the same sample, sequenced in a study of identical twins. TCRdb reprocessed the 5' RACE reads with MiXCR, giving one entry per CDR3 protein. The profile shows over 600,000 distinct CDR3 sequences, 21% of them singletons. The data were also submitted as part of a second study, on T cells expressing NK-cell markers.

The sample taken for sequencing was PBMCs. The receptors shown here come from a woman under 30 in good health.

The chain is built from TRBV27 and TRBJ2-7; D is undetermined. V was shortened by 2 bases and J by 4 bases, with 9 bases between the two germline ends. The germline CDR1 and CDR2 sequences are MNHEY and SMNVEV (reference sequence). CDR3 size: 13 residues. CDR3 region: CASSLTARYEQYF. The CDR3 DNA reads TGTGCCAGCAGTTTAACGGCGAGATACGAGCAGTACTTC.

This clonotype turned up a few times. The rearrangement joins TRBV12-3 or TRBV12-4 to TRBJ2-2, with a weak D call TRBD1 (6 bases). The CDR3 has 15 residues. Trimming left V 3 bases short and J 2 bases short, with 10 bases between. CDR3 sequence (DNA): TGTGCCAGCAGTTTTTGGACAGTCAACACCGGGGAGCTGTTTTTT. Amino acids: CASSFWTVNTGELFF.

This chain joins TRBV5-1 and TRBJ2-5, with 12 bases identical to TRBD1. This CDR3 has 14 residues. Germline CDR1 is SGHRS and CDR2 is YFSETQ. After removal of 4 bases from V and 6 bases from J, the junction contained 4 bases not matched to a gene. The CDR3 here is CASSQGQGAQTQYF. The CDR3 nucleotides read TGCGCCAGCAGCCAGGGACAGGGGGCACAGACCCAGTACTTC.

V is TRBV20-1 and J is TRBJ2-2, with TRBD2 identical over 10 bases. The CDR3 runs 17 residues. V lost 6 bases, J lost 3 bases, and 13 bases stayed unmatched. CDR1 and CDR2 (germline): DFQATT, SNEGSKA (reference sequence). In DNA form, the CDR3 reads TGCAGTGCCCCACCCCCTAGCGGGAGTAGCGACACCGGGGAGCTGTTTTTT. Translating it yields CSAPPPSGSSDTGELFF.

The chain has TRBV5-5 and TRBJ2-2, with a possible D match to TRBD2 (5 bases). The CDR3 runs to 16 residues. Germline-derived CDR1 and CDR2 are SGHKS and YYEKEE (reference sequence). V lost 3 bases, J lost 0 bases, and 12 bases lay in between. Written as DNA, the CDR3 is TGTGCCAGCAGCTGGGTTTACGGGACGAACACCGGGGAGCTGTTTTTT. Translation gives CASSWVYGTNTGELFF. Full variable domain (missing parts from reference TRBV5-5 and TRBJ2-2): DAGVTQSPTHLIKTRGQQVTLRCSPISGHKSVSWYQQVLGQGPQFIFQYYEKEERGRGNFPDRFSARQFPNYSSELNVNALLLGDSALYLCASSWVYGTNTGELFFGEGSRLTVL.

V and J are TRBV3-1 and TRBJ2-3; possibly TRBD2 for D (5 bases). The V end was cut by 1 base, the J end by 2 bases, with 13 bases between. This CDR3 is 16 amino acids long. Germline V gene data show CDR1 as LGHDT and CDR2 as YNNKEL (reference sequence). The CDR3 DNA follows: TGTGCCAGCAGCCAAGCGTCCGGGAAAATCACAGATACGCAGTATTTT. It specifies CASSQASGKITDTQYF.

The chain joins TRBV10-1 to TRBJ2-2, with D unclear. V was trimmed by 5 bases and J by 7 bases, leaving 8 bases between them. The CDR3 length is 12 residues. Germline CDR1 WNHNN, CDR2 SYGVQD (reference sequence). CDR3 DNA sequence: TGCGCCAGCAGTCGGTGGGACGGGGAGCTGTTTTTT. Residues: CASSRWDGELFF.

V is TRBV6-2 or TRBV6-3 and J is TRBJ1-1, with TRBD1 matching 8 bases. V trimming: 3 bases; J trimming: 4 bases; junction bases outside the gene matches: 7. CDR1 and CDR2 (germline): MNHEY, SVGEGT. The CDR3 runs 15 residues. Written as DNA, the CDR3 is TGTGCCAGCAGTTATTACAAGACAGGGGCCACTGAAGCTTTCTTT. Protein sequence: CASSYYKTGATEAFF.

This clonotype was counted only a few times. J is TRBJ2-1 and V is TRBV5-6, with D perhaps given as TRBD1 or TRBD2 (5 bases each). V gave up 3 bases and J gave up 5 bases, with 6 bases separating them. The CDR3 loop spans 12 amino acids. The germline V gene encodes CDR1 SGHDT and CDR2 YYEEEE. The CDR3 loop is CASSSGHNEQFF. CDR3 DNA: TGTGCCAGCAGCTCGGGGCACAATGAGCAGTTCTTC. The whole variable domain, filled in from reference TRBV5-6 and TRBJ2-1, reads DAGVTQSPTHLIKTRGQQVTLRCSPKSGHDTVSWYQQALGQGPQFIFQYYEEEERQRGNFPDRFSGHQFPNYSSELNVNALLLGDSALYLCASSSGHNEQFFGPGTRLTVL.

The V gene is TRBV9, the J gene TRBJ2-5; TRBD2 matches at 8 bases. The germline V gene encodes CDR1 SGDLS and CDR2 YYNGEE. The CDR3 contains 15 residues. Germline trimming cut 2 bases from V and 5 bases from J; bases unmatched to any gene: 8. CDR3 loop: CASSVYGGDGETQYF. The CDR3 DNA follows: TGTGCCAGCAGCGTCTACGGGGGGGACGGGGAGACCCAGTACTTC.

The V and J genes are TRBV10-3 and TRBJ2-5; 14 bases line up with TRBD2. CDR3 length: 19 residues. Germline V gives CDR1 ENHRY, CDR2 SYGVKD. CDR3 coding DNA: TGTACCTGCAGTTCGCCCCCCAGGGGACTAGCGGGAGTTAAGGGGACCCAGTACTTC. This encodes CTCSSPPRGLAGVKGTQYF.

This clonotype was detected many times. This sequence joins TRBV7-9 and TRBJ2-1; D uncertain. V was pared by 5 bases and J by 7 bases, with 12 bases between. Per germline, CDR1 SEHNR and CDR2 FQNEAQ (reference sequence). The CDR3 totals 13 residues. The CDR3 region is CASSPAPRNEQFF. DNA of the CDR3: TGTGCCAGCAGCCCAGCCCCACGGAATGAGCAGTTCTTC.

The V call is TRBV25-1, the J call TRBJ2-1; perhaps TRBD1 as D (6 bases). Between the trimmed V and J ends, which lost 7 bases and 9 bases, there was a span of 25 bases. Germline-derived CDR1 and CDR2 are MGHDK and SYGVNS. The CDR3 is 16 amino acids. CDR3 amino acids: CASTGLTGLELFEQFF. The CDR3 DNA reads TGTGCCAGCACCGGACTCACAGGGTTGGAGTTATTTGAGCAGTTCTTC.

This sequence joins TRBV20-1 and TRBJ2-1; 14 nucleotides agree with TRBD2. Germline CDR1 reads DFQATT; CDR2 reads SNEGSKA (reference sequence). V shed 5 bases, J shed 12 bases, and the junction held 15 bases outside the gene matches. The CDR3 has 16 amino acids. The CDR3 spells CSALEPGLAGVRGQFF. DNA of the CDR3: TGCAGTGCTCTCGAACCGGGACTAGCGGGAGTCCGTGGGCAGTTCTTC.

V is TRBV20-1 and J is TRBJ2-1; 12 bases agree with TRBD2. There are 11 residues in the CDR3. V trimming: 7 bases; J trimming: 8 bases; junction bases outside the gene matches: 0. The germline CDR1 and CDR2 sequences are DFQATT and SNEGSKA (reference sequence). The CDR3 here is CSGLAGDEQFF. The CDR3 DNA reads TGCAGTGGACTAGCGGGAGATGAGCAGTTCTTC.

This clonotype was picked up many times. This rearrangement joins TRBV27 to TRBJ2-3, with D uncertain. The CDR3 spans 13 residues. V lost 6 bases to trimming and J lost 0 bases, with 7 bases between them. From germline, CDR1 is MNHEY and CDR2 SMNVEV (reference sequence). CDR3 nucleotides: TGTGCCAGCAGACAAACTAGCACAGATACGCAGTATTTT. It codes for CASRQTSTDTQYF.

This clonotype turned up a few times. The gene calls are TRBV5-1 and TRBJ2-1; TRBD2 matches 15 bases. V lost 4 bases to trimming and J lost 9 bases; unmatched junction nucleotides: 8. This CDR3 has 16 amino acids. Germline CDR1 is SGHRS and CDR2 is YFSETQ. The CDR3 DNA follows: TGCGCCAGCAGCCATCGGACTAGCGGGGGGGTGGGTGAGCAGTTCTTC. Translating gives CASSHRTSGGVGEQFF.

This clonotype has more than one count but fewer than ten. The rearrangement uses TRBV12-3 or TRBV12-4 and TRBJ1-1, with TRBD1 identical over 7 bases. The V and J ends lost 3 bases and 8 bases, in that order; junction bases with no gene match: 6. The CDR3 is 13 amino acids. The CDR3 sequence: CASSFEGGKEAFF. The CDR3 DNA follows: TGTGCCAGCAGTTTTGAAGGGGGCAAGGAAGCTTTCTTT.

The chain carries TRBV20-1 and TRBJ2-3; 7 bases are shared with TRBD2. The V and J ends lost 8 bases and 4 bases, in that order; junction bases with no gene match: 9. The CDR3 sequence is 13 residues long. Germline CDR1 DFQATT, CDR2 SNEGSKA (reference sequence). The CDR3: CSTFGGGSDTQYF. The DNA for the CDR3 is TGCAGTACGTTCGGCGGGGGATCAGATACGCAGTATTTT.

This chain joins TRBV20-1 and TRBJ2-5, with D possibly being TRBD2 (7 bases). Germline V gene lookup returns CDR1 DFQATT and CDR2 SNEGSKA (reference sequence). V lost 6 bases and J 3 bases, leaving 20 bases between the germline ends. The CDR3 has 15 residues. CDR3 region: CSAPEGGSAKETQYF. Written as DNA, the CDR3 is TGCAGTGCGCCTGAGGGGGGGTCCGCTAAAGAGACCCAGTACTTC.

The chain couples TRBV12-3 or TRBV12-4 to TRBJ1-5; D call uncertain. This CDR3 region has 12 residues. The ends were cut back, 7 bases at V and 1 base at J, with 5 bases in the middle. The CDR3 nucleotides are TGTGCCAGCAAGGTCAGCAATCAGCCCCAGCATTTT. It encodes CASKVSNQPQHF.

This chain joins TRBV9 and TRBJ1-6; 7 bases map to TRBD1. The CDR3 has 15 amino acids. Germline trimming cut 4 bases from V and 7 bases from J; bases unmatched to any gene: 8. Per germline, CDR1 SGDLS and CDR2 YYNGEE. Here the CDR3 reads CASSLRDSSNSPLHF. In DNA form, the CDR3 reads TGTGCCAGCAGCCTTAGGGACAGCTCAAATTCACCCCTCCACTTT.

This clonotype has only a few counts. The chain couples TRBV20-1 to TRBJ2-2, with 10 nucleotides matching TRBD2. Germline V gives CDR1 DFQATT, CDR2 SNEGSKA (reference sequence). Germline trimming cut 0 bases from V and 7 bases from J; bases unmatched to any gene: 5. CDR3 length: 15 amino acids. The CDR3 nucleotides read TGCAGTGCTAGAGATGCTAGCGGGAGAGGCGGGGAGCTGTTTTTT. This translates into CSARDASGRGGELFF.

Many counts were recorded for this clonotype. CDR3 nucleotide sequence: TGTGCCATCAGGTCCGGGACGGGTTCCTACGAGCAGTACTTC. This encodes CAIRSGTGSYEQYF. This chain joins TRBV10-3 and TRBJ2-7; D might be TRBD1 or TRBD2, each matching 5 bases. The CDR3 has 14 residues. The V and J ends lost 6 bases and 1 base respectively, with 13 bases between them. Germline CDR1 and CDR2: ENHRY and SYGVKD.

In DNA form, the CDR3 reads TGTGCCAGCAGCTTAAGACTAGCGGGAGGCAAGGATGAGCAGTTCTTC. Amino acid sequence: CASSLRLAGGKDEQFF. This chain uses TRBV7-7 with TRBJ2-1; 13 bases fit TRBD2. Germline V lookup: CDR1 SSHAT, CDR2 FNYEAQ (reference sequence). The CDR3 runs to 16 residues. The V and J ends lost 2 bases and 8 bases, in that order; junction bases with no gene match: 6. The full variable domain, with the rest looked up from reference TRBV7-7 and TRBJ2-1, is GAGVSQSPRYKVTKRGQDVTLRCDPISSHATLYWYQQALGQGPEFLTYFNYEAQPDKSGLPSDRFSAERPEGSISTLTIQRTEQRDSAMYRCASSLRLAGGKDEQFFGPGTRLTVL.

Many counts were recorded for this clonotype. J is TRBJ2-3 and V is TRBV6-7; D may be TRBD2 (5 bases). TRBV6-7 is an open reading frame whose function is uncertain. CDR3 size: 15 residues. Trimming pared 7 bases from V and 2 bases from J, leaving 16 bases between. The CDR3, as DNA: TGTGCCAGCAACATAGGGAGACTTATCACAGATACGCAGTATTTT. This translates into CASNIGRLITDTQYF.

This clonotype was found a few times. V and J are TRBV20-1 and TRBJ2-1, with D tentatively TRBD2 (6 bases). V lost 4 bases and J lost 4, with 17 bases in between. The CDR3 contains 15 residues. The germline gives CDR1 DFQATT, CDR2 SNEGSKA (reference sequence). CDR3 amino acids: CSAKGLGRLYNEQFF. The DNA of the CDR3 is TGCAGTGCTAAGGGACTGGGCCGCCTATACAATGAGCAGTTCTTC.

This chain links TRBV15 with TRBJ2-1, with TRBD1 matching over 8 bases. The V segment lost 5 bases and the J segment 13 bases; nucleotides outside the gene matches: 7. This CDR3 spans 12 amino acids. Germline V gene lookup returns CDR1 LNHNV and CDR2 YYDKDF (reference sequence). The CDR3 nucleotides read TGTGCCACCAGCTACCAGGGGGCTCAACAGTTCTTC. Translating gives CATSYQGAQQFF.

This clonotype was found a few times. V usage is TRBV5-1 and J usage is TRBJ2-7, with 12 nucleotides matching TRBD1. J was trimmed by 0 bases and V by 4 bases; bases with no gene match: 5. Germline loops: CDR1 SGHRS, CDR2 YFSETQ. The CDR3 extends over 16 amino acids. CDR3 sequence (DNA): TGCGCCAGCAGCACCGGGACAGGGGGCGGCTCCTACGAGCAGTACTTC. The encoded protein is CASSTGTGGGSYEQYF.

This clonotype was counted at least ten times. The chain joins TRBV14 to TRBJ2-7; weak D call: TRBD1 (6 bases). This CDR3 comprises 14 residues. Trimming removed 4 bases at V and 3 bases at J, with 13 bases between. The germline gives CDR1 SGHDN, CDR2 FVKESK. The CDR3 bases are TGTGCCAGCAGCCTAACCGGGACACTCTACGAGCAGTACTTC. Its protein is CASSLTGTLYEQYF.